This passage covers 11 T cell receptor beta chains from one sample sequenced in a study of shared clonotypes between healthy human individuals. Assay used: immunoSEQ multiplex PCR; TCRdb lists only in-frame clones, some missing. This sample yields around 1.1 million clones, of which approximately 77% are seen a single time; 0.7% to 0.95% belongs to the top ten. Sequencing was carried out using memory CD4+ T cells from PBMCs. Subset defined: CD45RA-negative fraction. The origin of the receptors is a man younger than 30 in good health. Some clones in this sample may be carry-over from other donors' samples.

The rearrangement uses TRBV7-3 and TRBJ2-3; D tentatively fits TRBD1 or TRBD2 (6 bases each). CDR3 length equals 15 residues. Trimming left V 4 bases short and J 4 bases short, with 15 bases between. The germline gives CDR1 SGHTA, CDR2 FQGTGA. CDR3 sequence (DNA): TGTGCCAGCAGCTCCCGGTTGGGGGGCGCAGATACGCAGTATTTT. It encodes CASSSRLGGADTQYF.

This chain links TRBV25-1 with TRBJ1-2; possible D gene TRBD1, 6 bases. The CDR3 has 13 residues. Germline assignment: CDR1 MGHDK and CDR2 SYGVNS. V was shortened by 10 bases and J by 2 bases, with 14 bases between the two germline ends. CDR3 nucleotide sequence: TGTGCCACCTCGGGGGGGCTGAACTATGGCTACACCTTC. Amino acid sequence: CATSGGLNYGYTF.

V is TRBV18 and J is TRBJ2-5; D is unclear. Germline lookup yields CDR1 KGHSH and CDR2 LQKENI. The CDR3 spans 13 residues. The germline V and J ends were trimmed by 0 bases and 6 bases, with 8 bases remaining between them. CDR3 sequence: CASSPPTIQTQYF. CDR3 DNA sequence: TGTGCCAGCTCACCACCTACCATTCAGACCCAGTACTTC.

The J gene is TRBJ2-3, the V gene TRBV5-1; perhaps TRBD2 as D (5 bases). The CDR3 loop spans 15 amino acids. Trimming cost V 4 bases and J 3 bases, with 15 bases left between them. The germline V gene encodes CDR1 SGHRS and CDR2 YFSETQ. Here the CDR3 DNA reads TGCGCCAGCAGCGGCGGGCGAGGAACGACAGATACGCAGTATTTT. Residues: CASSGGRGTTDTQYF. The full variable domain, in which reference TRBV5-1 and TRBJ2-3 provide the parts outside the CDR3, is KAGVTQTPRYLIKTRGQQVTLSCSPISGHRSVSWYQQTPGQGLQFLFEYFSETQRNKGNFPGRFSGRQFSNSRSEMNVSTLELGDSALYLCASSGGRGTTDTQYFGPGTRLTVL.

V and J are TRBV2 and TRBJ1-1, with a possible D match to TRBD1 (5 bases). This CDR3 spans 17 amino acids. Trimming took off 6 bases at V and 3 bases at J, with 23 bases between the two ends. CDR1 and CDR2 from the germline V gene are SNHLY and FYNNEI. The chain's CDR3 is CASSVALTGIVDTEAFF. DNA of the CDR3: TGTGCCAGCAGCGTAGCCCTTACAGGTATCGTCGACACTGAAGCTTTCTTT.

The V and J genes are TRBV7-9 and TRBJ1-4; D unresolved. The CDR3 contains 14 residues. V was pared by 5 bases and J by 3 bases, with 10 bases between. Germline V lookup: CDR1 SEHNR, CDR2 FQNEAQ (reference sequence). CDR3: CASSQAGSNEKLFF. The CDR3 DNA is TGTGCCAGCAGCCAAGCGGGCTCTAATGAAAAACTGTTTTTT.

The rearrangement uses TRBV6-5 and TRBJ2-7, with TRBD1 as a possible D gene (6 bases). The CDR3 consists of 15 residues. V was pared by 5 bases and J by 3 bases, with 17 bases between. CDR1 is MNHEY, CDR2 SVGAGI, per germline. The DNA for the CDR3 is TGTGCCAGCAGTCGGAGTCAGGGGAGATTCTACGAGCAGTACTTC. This codes for CASSRSQGRFYEQYF.

In this sample, this clone turned up a few times. V is TRBV11-2 and J is TRBJ1-1; D call uncertain. Per the germline V gene, CDR1 is SGHAT and CDR2 is FQNNGV. Trimming removed 1 base from V and 7 bases from J, with 7 bases in between. This CDR3 is built from 12 residues. CDR3: CASSLVPREAFF. The DNA of the CDR3 is TGTGCCAGCAGCTTAGTTCCACGTGAAGCTTTCTTT.

In this sample, this clone turned up once. The chain has TRBV2 and TRBJ1-3, with 8 bases aligning to TRBD1. J gave up 0 bases and V 6 bases, and 7 bases lay outside the gene matches. The CDR3 loop spans 16 amino acids. Germline CDR1 is SNHLY and CDR2 is FYNNEI. CDR3 sequence: CASRRQGPGSGNTIYF. CDR3 DNA: TGTGCCAGCAGGAGACAGGGGCCGGGCTCTGGAAACACCATATATTTT.

V usage is TRBV7-2 and J usage is TRBJ1-1, with D perhaps TRBD1 (6 bases). Trimming left V 4 bases short and J 3 bases short, with 9 bases between. From germline, CDR1 is SGHTA and CDR2 FQGNSA. The CDR3 covers 13 residues. CDR3 protein: CASSSYRDTEAFF. CDR3 nucleotides: TGTGCCAGCAGCTCTTACAGGGACACTGAAGCTTTCTTT.

CDR3 in DNA: TGTGCCAGCAGCCCTAGCGGGGGGTCCTACAATGAGCAGTTCTTC. Protein sequence: CASSPSGGSYNEQFF. The gene calls are TRBV7-2 and TRBJ2-1; 11 bases are shared with TRBD2. The CDR3 spans 15 residues. Trimming at V came to 5 bases and at J to 1 base, leaving 1 base not matched to a gene. Per germline, CDR1 SGHTA and CDR2 FQGNSA.